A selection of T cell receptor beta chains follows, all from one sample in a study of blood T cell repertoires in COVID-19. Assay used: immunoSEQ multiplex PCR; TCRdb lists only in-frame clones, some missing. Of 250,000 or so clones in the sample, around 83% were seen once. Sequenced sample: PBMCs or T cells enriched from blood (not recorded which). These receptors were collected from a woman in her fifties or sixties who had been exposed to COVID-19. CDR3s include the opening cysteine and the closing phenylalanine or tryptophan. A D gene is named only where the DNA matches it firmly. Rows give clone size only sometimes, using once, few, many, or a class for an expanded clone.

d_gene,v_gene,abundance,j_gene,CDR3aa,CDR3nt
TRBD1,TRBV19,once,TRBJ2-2,CASSISGTGAGELFF,TGTGCCAGTAGTATTAGTGGGACAGGGGCCGGGGAGCTGTTTTTT
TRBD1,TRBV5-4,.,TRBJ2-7,CASSLEQGAPYEQYF,TGTGCCAGCAGCTTGGAGCAGGGGGCCCCCTACGAGCAGTACTTC
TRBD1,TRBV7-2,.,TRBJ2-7,CASSTTGQLSYEQYF,TGTGCCAGCAGCACTACGGGACAGCTTTCCTACGAGCAGTACTTC
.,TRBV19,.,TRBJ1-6,CASSRNLGLNNSPLHF,TGTGCCAGTAGCCGCAACCTGGGACTGAATAATTCACCCCTCCACTTT
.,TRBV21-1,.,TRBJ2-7,CASRPRDRVMMGREQYF,TGTGCCAGCAGGCCGCGGGACAGGGTGATGATGGGTCGCGAGCAGTACTTC
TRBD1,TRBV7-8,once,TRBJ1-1,CASSQGTANTEAFF,TGTGCCAGCAGCCAGGGGACAGCGAACACTGAAGCTTTCTTT
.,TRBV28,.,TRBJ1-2,CASSLPVEGYTF,TGTGCCAGCAGTTTACCGGTTGAAGGCTACACCTTC
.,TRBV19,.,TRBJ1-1,CASSPQGGNTEAFF,TGTGCCAGTAGTCCCCAGGGAGGGAACACTGAAGCTTTCTTT
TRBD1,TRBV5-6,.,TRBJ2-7,CASSSRIDRGGSYEQYF,TGTGCCAGCAGCTCCCGGATTGACAGGGGGGGTTCCTACGAGCAGTACTTC
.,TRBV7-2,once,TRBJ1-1,CASSPSRAGTEAFF,TGTGCCAGCAGCCCTAGCCGGGCGGGGACTGAAGCTTTCTTT
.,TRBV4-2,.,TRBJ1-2,CASSQEGGDYGYTF,TGTGCCAGCAGCCAAGAGGGGGGAGACTATGGCTACACCTTC
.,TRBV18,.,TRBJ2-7,CASSPLGGGIHYEQYF,TGTGCCAGCTCACCCCTTGGGGGGGGCATACACTACGAGCAGTACTTC
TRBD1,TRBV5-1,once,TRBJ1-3,CASSLERTGPSSGNTIYF,TGCGCCAGCAGCTTGGAAAGGACAGGGCCCTCCTCTGGAAACACCATATATTTT
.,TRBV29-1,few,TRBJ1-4,CSAIGTWGEKLFF,TGCAGCGCTATCGGGACATGGGGCGAAAAACTGTTTTTT
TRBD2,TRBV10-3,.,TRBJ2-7,CATSGGAGIYEQYF,TGTGCCACCAGCGGGGGGGCCGGGATTTACGAGCAGTACTTC
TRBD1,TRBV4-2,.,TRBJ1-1,CASSPRDRVTEAFF,TGTGCCAGCAGCCCCCGGGACAGGGTCACTGAAGCTTTCTTT
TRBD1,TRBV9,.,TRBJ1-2,CASSGGQVAPLF,TGTGCCAGCAGCGGTGGACAGGTGGCCCCTCTCTTC
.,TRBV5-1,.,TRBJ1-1,CASSLVPGGTEAFF,TGCGCCAGCAGCTTGGTTCCGGGGGGGACTGAAGCTTTCTTT
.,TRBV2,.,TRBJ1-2,CASSENSYGYTF,TGTGCCAGCAGTGAAAACAGCTATGGCTACACCTTC
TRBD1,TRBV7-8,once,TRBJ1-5,CASSSTGGYQPQHF,TGTGCCAGCAGCTCGACAGGGGGTTATCAGCCCCAGCATTTT
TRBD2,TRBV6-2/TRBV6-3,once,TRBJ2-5,CASSLLRVAGLWGTQYF,TGTGCCAGCAGTTTACTTAGGGTAGCGGGGCTATGGGGGACCCAGTACTTC
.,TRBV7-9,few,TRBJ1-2,CASSLANPGGIGYTF,TGTGCCAGCAGCTTAGCGAACCCGGGGGGCATAGGCTACACCTTC
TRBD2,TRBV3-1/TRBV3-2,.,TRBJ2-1,CASSQTGTTFNEQFF,TGTGCCAGCAGCCAAACCGGGACTACATTCAATGAGCAGTTCTTC
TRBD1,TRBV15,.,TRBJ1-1,CATGGRDTEAFF,TGTGCGACAGGGGGTAGGGACACTGAAGCTTTCTTT
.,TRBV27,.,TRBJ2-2,CASSLIYSGELFF,TGTGCCAGCAGCTTAATATATTCCGGGGAGCTGTTTTTT
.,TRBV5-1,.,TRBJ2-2,CASIGAAANTGELFF,TGCGCCAGCATAGGGGCGGCGGCTAACACCGGGGAGCTGTTTTTT
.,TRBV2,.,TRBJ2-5,CASSRSQETQYF,TGTGCCAGCAGTCGGAGCCAAGAGACCCAGTACTTC
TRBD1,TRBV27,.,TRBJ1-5,CASSPLRNQGEYNQPQHF,TGTGCCAGCAGTCCCCTAAGAAACCAGGGGGAGTATAATCAGCCCCAGCATTTT
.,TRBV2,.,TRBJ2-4,CASSLLSDGGENIQYF,TGTGCCAGCAGTCTCCTAAGTGATGGGGGCGAAAACATTCAGTACTTC
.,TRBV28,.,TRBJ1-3,CASLGLQGPRPSGNTIYF,TGTGCCAGCTTGGGACTACAGGGCCCTCGTCCCTCTGGAAACACCATATATTTT
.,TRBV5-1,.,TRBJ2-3,CASSSGAGKEDTQYF,TGCGCCAGCAGCTCAGGGGCTGGGAAGGAAGATACGCAGTATTTT
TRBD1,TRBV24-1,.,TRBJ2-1,CATSGGQGAGEQFF,TGTGCCACCAGTGGGGGACAGGGGGCAGGCGAGCAGTTCTTC
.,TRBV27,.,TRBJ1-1,CASSLLRERTEAFF,TGTGCCAGCAGTTTACTCCGGGAGAGGACTGAAGCTTTCTTT
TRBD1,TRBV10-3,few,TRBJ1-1,CAISGGTGGTEAFF,TGTGCCATCAGTGGGGGGACAGGGGGCACTGAAGCTTTCTTT
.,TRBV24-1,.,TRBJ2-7,CATSDLRGYEQYF,TGTGCCACCAGTGATTTGCGGGGCTACGAGCAGTACTTC
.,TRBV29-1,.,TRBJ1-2,CSSGSGDGGYTF,TGCAGCTCCGGGTCCGGGGATGGCGGCTACACCTTC
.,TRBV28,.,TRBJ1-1,CASSLGALRNTEAFF,TGTGCCAGCAGTTTGGGGGCCTTAAGGAACACTGAAGCTTTCTTT
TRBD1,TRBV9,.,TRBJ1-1,CASSSGTDEAFF,TGTGCCAGCAGCTCCGGGACAGATGAAGCTTTCTTT
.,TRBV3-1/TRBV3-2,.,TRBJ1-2,CASSPGSHYGYTF,TGTGCCAGCAGCCCCGGGAGCCACTATGGCTACACCTTC
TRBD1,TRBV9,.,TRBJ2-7,CASGGRGQGNEQYF,TGTGCCAGCGGGGGAAGGGGACAGGGGAACGAGCAGTACTTC
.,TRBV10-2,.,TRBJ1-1,CASSENLLNTEAFF,TGCGCCAGCAGTGAGAATTTATTGAACACTGAAGCTTTCTTT
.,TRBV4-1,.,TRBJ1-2,CASSQENRPFYGYTF,TGCGCCAGCAGCCAAGAAAACAGACCTTTCTATGGCTACACCTTC
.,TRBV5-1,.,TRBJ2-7,CASSPVQSSYEQYF,TGCGCCAGCAGCCCAGTACAGAGCTCCTACGAGCAGTACTTC
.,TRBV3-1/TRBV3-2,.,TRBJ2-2,CASSQIGGVNTGELFF,TGTGCCAGCAGCCAAATCGGCGGGGTTAACACCGGGGAGCTGTTTTTT
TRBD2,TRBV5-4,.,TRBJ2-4,CASSWGGIGDIQYF,TGTGCCAGCAGCTGGGGGGGGATCGGCGACATTCAGTACTTC
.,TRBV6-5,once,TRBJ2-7,CASSEGRGLSYEQYF,TGTGCCAGCTCCGAGGGCAGGGGTCTCTCCTACGAGCAGTACTTC
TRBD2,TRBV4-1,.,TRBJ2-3,CASSQTGLAALNTQYF,TGCGCCAGCAGCCAAACCGGACTAGCGGCCCTCAATACGCAGTATTTT
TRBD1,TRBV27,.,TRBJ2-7,CASTQLTGTGGYEQYF,TGTGCCAGCACCCAACTAACCGGGACAGGGGGCTACGAGCAGTACTTC
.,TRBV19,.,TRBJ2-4,CASSMGLRDIQYF,TGTGCCAGTAGTATGGGACTTCGGGACATTCAGTACTTC
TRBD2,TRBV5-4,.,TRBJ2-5,CASSLEHSGGAGTQYF,TGTGCCAGCAGCTTGGAGCACAGCGGGGGGGCCGGGACCCAGTACTTC
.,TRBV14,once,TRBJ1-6,CASSQGREGISPLHF,TGTGCCAGCAGCCAAGGCCGAGAGGGAATTTCACCCCTCCACTTT
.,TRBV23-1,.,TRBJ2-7,CASSQERIHEQYF,TGCGCCAGCAGTCAGGAGAGGATACACGAGCAGTACTTC
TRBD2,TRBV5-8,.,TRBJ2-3,CASGLPGLVPDTQYF,TGTGCCAGCGGATTACCGGGACTAGTGCCAGATACGCAGTATTTT
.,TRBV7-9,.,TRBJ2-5,CASSPLQETQYF,TGTGCCAGCAGCCCTCTCCAAGAGACCCAGTACTTC
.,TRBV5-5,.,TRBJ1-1,CASSLSGDLSTEAFF,TGTGCCAGCAGCCTCTCAGGGGATTTGAGCACTGAAGCTTTCTTT